The entry below gives a single T cell receptor (beta chain) sequence along with its context. The target antigen is unknown. This specimen belongs to a study of shared clonotypes between healthy human individuals. At the level of the study: The donor pool was made up of two women and a few men aged 18 to 49. Study-level points and caveats: Exclusively blood specimens were collected; tissue repertoires likely differ.

PCR replicates performed on unsorted PBMC used approximately 310 ng DNA, 25,000 to 35,000 T cell genomes. Profiled with immunoSEQ multiplex PCR; TCRdb holds only in-frame clones, not every one. The profile shows over 400,000 clones, over 70% of them singletons. The study drew its donors from healthy HIV-negative adults without recent acute infections or vaccinations. The V gene's germline CDR1 is SGHAT and CDR2 FQNNGV. With 5 bases clipped from V and 7 bases from J, the junction kept 6 bases outside the gene matches. This CDR3 has 13 residues. This receptor was obtained from a middle-aged woman in good health. Some clones in this sample may be carry-over from other donors' samples. Sequencing used PBMCs. This rearrangement joins TRBV11-2 to TRBJ2-5; 8 bases agree with TRBD1. The CDR3 spells CASSPGQGGTQYF. CDR3 nucleotides: TGTGCCAGCAGCCCCGGACAGGGAGGGACCCAGTACTTC.